This entry lists 12 T cell receptor beta chains sequenced from one sample in a study of T cells in tuberculosis. Assay used: immunoSEQ multiplex PCR; TCRdb lists only in-frame clones, some missing. The sample yields tens of thousands of clones, about 92% seen once. Time point here: new active TB diagnosis, blood taken before or within 7 days of starting treatment. Sequenced here: PBMCs, sampled at tuberculosis diagnosis. The receptors derive from an adult with tuberculosis.

This clone appeared a single time. The V call is TRBV5-4, the J call TRBJ2-3; 11 nucleotides line up with TRBD2. Per the germline V gene, CDR1 is SGHNT and CDR2 is YYREEE (reference sequence). V lost 0 bases to trimming and J lost 6 bases; unmatched junction nucleotides: 6. The CDR3 consists of 16 residues. The CDR3 protein is CASSLDSGRAIDTQYF. For the CDR3, the DNA is TGTGCCAGCAGCTTGGATAGCGGGAGGGCTATCGATACGCAGTATTTT. Supplemented by reference TRBV5-4 and TRBJ2-3, the full variable domain reads ETGVTQSPTHLIKTRGQQVTLRCSSQSGHNTVSWYQQALGQGPQFIFQYYREEENGRGNFPPRFSGLQFPNYSSELNVNALELDDSALYLCASSLDSGRAIDTQYFGPGTRLTVL.

Written as DNA, the CDR3 is TGTGCCAGCAGTTACCTCCTGTCGGGGGGCAACGAGCAGTACTTC. This translates into CASSYLLSGGNEQYF. V gene TRBV6-5 combines with J gene TRBJ2-7; tentative D call: TRBD2 (7 bases). CDR1 and CDR2 (germline): MNHEY, SVGAGI. The CDR3 is made up of 15 amino acids. Between the trimmed V and J ends, which lost 2 bases and 5 bases, there was a span of 16 bases.

The chain links TRBV9 to TRBJ1-2; 8 bases are a match to TRBD1. CDR1 is SGDLS and CDR2 is YYNGEE in the germline V gene. The CDR3 loop spans 15 amino acids. Unmatched junction bases numbered 12, after V lost 4 bases and J lost 7 bases. The CDR3 DNA follows: TGTGCCAGCAGCACTCACACGACAGGGGAGGCTGGCTACACCTTC. It yields the protein CASSTHTTGEAGYTF.

This sequence joins TRBV19 and TRBJ1-1; D is unresolved. V was cut by 7 bases and J by 1 base, with 13 bases left in between. The CDR3 has 14 amino acids. Germline values: CDR1 LNHDA, CDR2 SQIVND (reference sequence). The CDR3 reads CASTLNTANTEAFF. The DNA of the CDR3 is TGTGCCAGTACTCTCAATACAGCGAACACTGAAGCTTTCTTT.

The chain combines TRBV7-6 with TRBJ1-6; 10 bases align to TRBD1. Per germline, CDR1 SGHVS and CDR2 FNYEAQ. V trimming: 1 base; J trimming: 6 bases; junction bases outside the gene matches: 15. The CDR3 loop spans 20 amino acids. This CDR3 is CASSLGPRDRGASINSPLHF. CDR3 nucleotides: TGTGCCAGCAGCTTAGGACCCCGGGACAGGGGCGCGTCGATTAATTCACCCCTCCACTTT. Full variable domain (rest looked up from reference TRBV7-6 and TRBJ1-6): GAGVSQSPRYKVTKRGQDVALRCDPISGHVSLYWYRQALGQGPEFLTYFNYEAQQDKSGLPNDRFSAERPEGSISTLTIQRTEQRDSAMYRCASSLGPRDRGASINSPLHFGNGTRLTVT.

V gene TRBV5-1 combines with J gene TRBJ2-7; D perhaps matches TRBD1 (5 bases). CDR1 SGHRS and CDR2 YFSETQ come from the germline V gene. The CDR3 runs to 15 residues. Trimming shortened V by 8 bases and J by 2 bases, and 20 bases separated the two germline ends. DNA of the CDR3: TGCGCCAGTACGAACAGGCCAACCTCCCCCTACGAGCAGTACTTC. Protein: CASTNRPTSPYEQYF. Supplemented by reference TRBV5-1 and TRBJ2-7, the full variable domain reads KAGVTQTPRYLIKTRGQQVTLSCSPISGHRSVSWYQQTPGQGLQFLFEYFSETQRNKGNFPGRFSGRQFSNSRSEMNVSTLELGDSALYLCASTNRPTSPYEQYFGPGTRLTVT.

This chain connects TRBV4-3 to TRBJ2-1; tentative D call: TRBD2 (5 bases). The germline CDR1 and CDR2 sequences are LGHNA and YSLEER. CDR3 length equals 17 residues. V lost 2 bases to trimming and J lost 6 bases, with 20 bases between them. The CDR3 loop reads CASSQSPASGRGNEQFF. The CDR3 DNA reads TGCGCCAGCAGCCAATCCCCGGCATCCGGACGGGGCAATGAGCAGTTCTTC.

The chain couples TRBV4-1 to TRBJ2-3, with D tentatively TRBD1 (5 bases). The CDR3 runs 14 residues. Germline V lookup: CDR1 MGHRA, CDR2 YSYEKL. Trimming took 3 bases from V and 6 from J, leaving 13 bases between them. The CDR3 DNA sequence: TGCGCCAGCAGCCAGTTGGGGCTTCGGGATACGCAGTATTTT. This sequence encodes CASSQLGLRDTQYF.

The J gene is TRBJ1-1, the V gene TRBV6-5; D uncertain. Deletions cut 3 bases from V and 1 base from J, with 6 bases between. The germline CDR1 and CDR2 sequences are MNHEY and SVGAGI. CDR3 length equals 13 residues. The CDR3 here is CASSYGENTEAFF. DNA of the CDR3: TGTGCCAGCAGTTATGGAGAGAACACTGAAGCTTTCTTT.

The chain links TRBV18 to TRBJ2-1, with 10 bases identical to TRBD2. Germline V gives CDR1 KGHSH, CDR2 LQKENI. CDR3 length: 15 amino acids. V gave up 3 bases and J gave up 8 bases; unmatched junction bases: 7. Written as DNA, the CDR3 is TGTGCCAGCTCACCGTCCAGCGGGAGGGCTTATGAGCAGTTCTTC. This encodes CASSPSSGRAYEQFF.

The chain recombines TRBV10-2 with TRBJ2-2; TRBD1 matches at 8 bases. This CDR3 is built from 13 residues. The V and J ends lost 8 bases and 6 bases, in that order; junction bases with no gene match: 5. Germline lookup yields CDR1 WSHSY and CDR2 SAAADI. For the CDR3, the DNA is TGCGCCAGCGGACAGGGAGAGGCCGGGGAGCTGTTTTTT. It is translated as CASGQGEAGELFF.

This chain joins TRBV5-1 and TRBJ2-7; 7 nucleotides match TRBD2. V lost 3 bases and J lost 3; bases outside the gene matches: 3. The CDR3 is 13 amino acids. Per the germline V gene, CDR1 is SGHRS and CDR2 is YFSETQ. CDR3 bases: TGCGCCAGCAGCTGGGAGCGGGACTACGAGCAGTACTTC. This codes for CASSWERDYEQYF. Full variable domain (rest looked up from reference TRBV5-1 and TRBJ2-7): KAGVTQTPRYLIKTRGQQVTLSCSPISGHRSVSWYQQTPGQGLQFLFEYFSETQRNKGNFPGRFSGRQFSNSRSEMNVSTLELGDSALYLCASSWERDYEQYFGPGTRLTVT.